This TCR beta chain was found in a study of Ad26.COV2.S vaccination and SARS-CoV-2 variants. Study information: Ad26.COV2.S given intramuscularly, once or twice 56 days apart.

Noted treatment: 15 to 20 received Ad26.COV2.S at low or high dose, single or two shots; about 5 received placebo; per-sample allocation not given. The study sampled participants on day 63 after the first vaccine or placebo injection. The assay was immunoSEQ multiplex PCR, and TCRdb's table has in-frame clones only and misses some. The sample yields some 250,000 clones, approximately 88% seen once. This CDR3 contains 13 residues. Deletions cut 6 bases from V and 1 base from J, with 10 bases between. Germline CDR1 reads KGHSH; CDR2 reads LQKENI. As for this clone: The sample carries other DNA sequences with the same CDR3.

This TCR came from a person aged 18 to 59 who received the Ad26.COV2.S COVID-19 vaccine or a placebo. Sample: peripheral blood, taken in a trial of Ad26.COV2.S vaccine versus placebo. This chain joins TRBV18 and TRBJ2-7, with D perhaps TRBD1 (6 bases). The CDR3 sequence is CASSPGTSYEQYF. DNA for the CDR3: TGTGCCAGCTCCCCCGGGACATCCTACGAGCAGTACTTC.